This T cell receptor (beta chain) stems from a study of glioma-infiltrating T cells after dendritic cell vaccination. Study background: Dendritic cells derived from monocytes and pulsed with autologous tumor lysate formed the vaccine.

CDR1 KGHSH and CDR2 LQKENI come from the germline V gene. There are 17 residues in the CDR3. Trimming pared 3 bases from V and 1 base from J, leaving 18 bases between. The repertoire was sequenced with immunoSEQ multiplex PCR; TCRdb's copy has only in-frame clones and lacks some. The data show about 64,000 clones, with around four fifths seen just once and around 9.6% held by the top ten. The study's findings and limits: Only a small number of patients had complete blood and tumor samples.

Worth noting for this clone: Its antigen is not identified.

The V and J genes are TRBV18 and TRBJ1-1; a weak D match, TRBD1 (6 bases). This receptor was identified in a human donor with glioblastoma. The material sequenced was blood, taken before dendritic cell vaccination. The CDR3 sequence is CASSPLPQGRANTEAFF. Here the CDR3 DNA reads TGTGCCAGCTCACCCCTACCACAGGGTAGGGCGAACACTGAAGCTTTCTTT. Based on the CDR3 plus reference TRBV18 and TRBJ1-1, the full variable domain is NAGVMQNPRHLVRRRGQEARLRCSPMKGHSHVYWYRQLPEEGLKFMVYLQKENIIDESGMPKERFSAEFPKEGPSILRIQQVVRGDSAAYFCASSPLPQGRANTEAFFGQGTRLTVV.